A selection of T cell receptor beta chains follows, all from one sample in a study of T cell changes during pregnancy in multiple sclerosis. Sequenced by immunoSEQ multiplex PCR; TCRdb stores in-frame clones only, minus some. The top ten hold 0.85% to 1% of the sample, which has 50,000 to 70,000 clones, almost 95% seen once. Source: peripheral blood, taken in the first trimester of pregnancy. The receptors were gathered from a female donor with multiple sclerosis, enrolled in a pregnancy study. The CDR3 runs from the conserved cysteine through the conserved F or W. The D gene is left open where the match is weak. Some rows mark clone size as missing; the rest say once, few, many or name a class of expanded clone.

clone_size: -; d_call: -; v_call: TRBV4-1; j_call: TRBJ1-2; cdr3_nt: TGCGCCAGCAGCCAAGAAGTCTATGTCGATGGCTACACCTTC; cdr3_aa: CASSQEVYVDGYTF
clone_size: -; d_call: -; v_call: TRBV7-7; j_call: TRBJ2-2; cdr3_nt: TGTGCTAGCAGCGCAGGGAACGGGGAGCTGTTTTTT; cdr3_aa: CASSAGNGELFF
clone_size: few; d_call: -; v_call: TRBV5-4; j_call: TRBJ1-1; cdr3_nt: TGTGCCAGCAGCTTGTTCAGGGACATGAACACTGAAGCTTTCTTT; cdr3_aa: CASSLFRDMNTEAFF
clone_size: -; d_call: TRBD1; v_call: TRBV6-1; j_call: TRBJ1-2; cdr3_nt: TGTGCCAGCAGTGTTACAGGGGCCAACTATGGCTACACCTTC; cdr3_aa: CASSVTGANYGYTF
clone_size: -; d_call: TRBD1; v_call: TRBV6-6; j_call: TRBJ1-2; cdr3_nt: TGTGCCAGCAGTTCGCGGACAGGGGCAGAGGGTGGCTACACCTTC; cdr3_aa: CASSSRTGAEGGYTF
clone_size: once; d_call: TRBD2; v_call: TRBV25-1; j_call: TRBJ2-1; cdr3_nt: TGTGCCAGCAGTGGTTTAGCGGGGGCACTCTACAATGAGCAGTTCTTC; cdr3_aa: CASSGLAGALYNEQFF
clone_size: -; d_call: -; v_call: TRBV5-6; j_call: TRBJ1-5; cdr3_nt: TGTGCCAGCAGCTGGGGGGGGCAGGATCGCAATCAGCCCCAGCATTTT; cdr3_aa: CASSWGGQDRNQPQHF
clone_size: -; d_call: -; v_call: TRBV6-5; j_call: TRBJ2-1; cdr3_nt: TGTGCCAGCAGTTACTCGCCAGTAGCTAGCAATGAGCAGTTCTTC; cdr3_aa: CASSYSPVASNEQFF
clone_size: once; d_call: -; v_call: TRBV7-2; j_call: TRBJ1-6; cdr3_nt: TGTGCCAGCAGCTTATTTGCAGGGGATTCACCCCTCCACTTT; cdr3_aa: CASSLFAGDSPLHF
clone_size: once; d_call: -; v_call: TRBV6-1; j_call: TRBJ2-7; cdr3_nt: TGTGCCAGCAGTGAATTTACACAAATCACCTACGAGCAGTACTTC; cdr3_aa: CASSEFTQITYEQYF
clone_size: -; d_call: TRBD1; v_call: TRBV25-1; j_call: TRBJ1-6; cdr3_nt: TGTGCCAGCAGCGGGACAGGGGCTAATTCACCCCTCCACTTT; cdr3_aa: CASSGTGANSPLHF
clone_size: -; d_call: TRBD1; v_call: TRBV30; j_call: TRBJ1-2; cdr3_nt: TGTGCCTGGGACAGGGATAACTATGGCTACACCTTC; cdr3_aa: CAWDRDNYGYTF
clone_size: -; d_call: TRBD1; v_call: TRBV18; j_call: TRBJ2-3; cdr3_nt: TGTGCCAGCTCAACCGGACAGGGGGCAGTAGCAGATACGCAGTATTTT; cdr3_aa: CASSTGQGAVADTQYF
clone_size: -; d_call: TRBD2; v_call: TRBV18; j_call: TRBJ2-7; cdr3_nt: TGTGCCAGCTCCCACCCAGCGGGGGGCGTACCCGTCTACGAGCAGTACTTC; cdr3_aa: CASSHPAGGVPVYEQYF
clone_size: few; d_call: TRBD1; v_call: TRBV30; j_call: TRBJ1-1; cdr3_nt: TGTGCCTGGAGGGAACAGGGGGCGGCCACTGAAGCTTTCTTT; cdr3_aa: CAWREQGAATEAFF
clone_size: -; d_call: -; v_call: TRBV7-3; j_call: TRBJ2-2; cdr3_nt: TGTGCCAGCAGCTTAACCAGGAACACCGGGGAGCTGTTTTTT; cdr3_aa: CASSLTRNTGELFF
clone_size: once; d_call: TRBD2; v_call: TRBV5-6; j_call: TRBJ2-5; cdr3_nt: TGTGCCAGCAGCACCAGCGGGGTAGGCGGAGAGACCCAGTACTTC; cdr3_aa: CASSTSGVGGETQYF
clone_size: -; d_call: TRBD1; v_call: TRBV6-1; j_call: TRBJ2-6; cdr3_nt: TGTGCCAGCAGTGAAACCCCACCCGGGACAGGCGACTCTGGGGCCAACGTCCTGACTTTC; cdr3_aa: CASSETPPGTGDSGANVLTF
clone_size: -; d_call: -; v_call: TRBV19; j_call: TRBJ1-3; cdr3_nt: TGTGCCAGTACCCCGGTCGGACAAGGCACAACCATATATTTT; cdr3_aa: CASTPVGQGTTIYF
clone_size: -; d_call: TRBD1; v_call: TRBV6-4; j_call: TRBJ2-3; cdr3_nt: TGTGCCAGCAGTGCTCGGACAGGGACCGTTAGCACAGATACGCAGTATTTT; cdr3_aa: CASSARTGTVSTDTQYF
clone_size: -; d_call: TRBD2; v_call: TRBV5-1; j_call: TRBJ2-3; cdr3_nt: TGCGCCAGCAAAGGGCTAGCGGGGGGAGTCTTCCCAGATACGCAGTATTTT; cdr3_aa: CASKGLAGGVFPDTQYF
clone_size: -; d_call: -; v_call: TRBV6-1; j_call: TRBJ2-7; cdr3_nt: TGTGCCAGCAGTGAAATCGGGGACGAGCAGTACTTC; cdr3_aa: CASSEIGDEQYF
clone_size: -; d_call: TRBD1; v_call: TRBV4-3; j_call: TRBJ1-6; cdr3_nt: TGCGCCAGCAGGCCAGGGACAGGGATCAATTCACCCCTCCACTTT; cdr3_aa: CASRPGTGINSPLHF
clone_size: -; d_call: -; v_call: TRBV6-1; j_call: TRBJ2-2; cdr3_nt: TGTGCCAGCATACTAAACACCGGGGAGCTGTTTTTT; cdr3_aa: CASILNTGELFF
clone_size: once; d_call: TRBD1; v_call: TRBV19; j_call: TRBJ1-4; cdr3_nt: TGTGCCAGTAGTTCATCAGGGGGGACTAATGAAAAACTGTTTTTT; cdr3_aa: CASSSSGGTNEKLFF
clone_size: -; d_call: TRBD2; v_call: TRBV4-2; j_call: TRBJ2-3; cdr3_nt: TGTGCCAGCAGCCAAGGCGGGGGGGAGGCGGATACGCAGTATTTT; cdr3_aa: CASSQGGGEADTQYF
clone_size: once; d_call: -; v_call: TRBV21-1; j_call: TRBJ1-2; cdr3_nt: TGTGCCAGCACCATCGGGCAGGGGGCGGGAGGGGATGGCTACACCTTC; cdr3_aa: CASTIGQGAGGDGYTF
clone_size: -; d_call: TRBD1; v_call: TRBV7-2; j_call: TRBJ1-5; cdr3_nt: TGTGCCAGCAGCTCGGGACAGGGAAGGAATCAGCCCCAGCATTTT; cdr3_aa: CASSSGQGRNQPQHF
clone_size: -; d_call: -; v_call: TRBV5-1; j_call: TRBJ1-3; cdr3_nt: TGCGCCAGCAGCTTGGCCTTCAGGGGAGTCGTGGGAAACACCATATATTTT; cdr3_aa: CASSLAFRGVVGNTIYF
clone_size: -; d_call: -; v_call: TRBV4-2; j_call: TRBJ1-1; cdr3_nt: TGTGCCAGCAGCCAAAGGTCTGGGCTTGAAGCTTTCTTT; cdr3_aa: CASSQRSGLEAFF
clone_size: -; d_call: -; v_call: TRBV9; j_call: TRBJ1-4; cdr3_nt: TGTGCCAGCAGCGACACGCCGGGGGGTGGAGAAAAACTGTTTTTT; cdr3_aa: CASSDTPGGGEKLFF
clone_size: -; d_call: TRBD1; v_call: TRBV5-1; j_call: TRBJ2-1; cdr3_nt: TGCGCCAGCAGCCCGATCGATAACCGGGACAGGGAGTTTTTTTCCTACAATGAGCAGTTCTTC; cdr3_aa: CASSPIDNRDREFFSYNEQFF
clone_size: -; d_call: -; v_call: TRBV9; j_call: TRBJ2-3; cdr3_nt: TGTGCCAGCAGCGTAGCTAGCAGGACAGATACGCAGTATTTT; cdr3_aa: CASSVASRTDTQYF
clone_size: -; d_call: -; v_call: TRBV4-2; j_call: TRBJ2-5; cdr3_nt: TGTGCCAGCAGCCAAGATCGGCGAGGCGAGACCCAGTACTTC; cdr3_aa: CASSQDRRGETQYF
clone_size: -; d_call: -; v_call: TRBV30; j_call: TRBJ1-2; cdr3_nt: TGTGCCATGGGTAGGGGGGGGGCAGGTGGCTACACCTTC; cdr3_aa: CAMGRGGAGGYTF
clone_size: -; d_call: -; v_call: TRBV19; j_call: TRBJ2-2; cdr3_nt: TGTGCCAGTATCGGGACAAAGAACACCGGGGAGCTGTTTTTT; cdr3_aa: CASIGTKNTGELFF
clone_size: -; d_call: -; v_call: TRBV5-3; j_call: TRBJ1-1; cdr3_nt: TGTGCCAGAAGCTTGCCGGGATGCGTCACTGAAGCTTTCTTT; cdr3_aa: CARSLPGCVTEAFF
clone_size: -; d_call: TRBD2; v_call: TRBV5-6; j_call: TRBJ2-5; cdr3_nt: TGTGCCAGCAGCCCGGGACTAGCGGGAGGGGAGACCCAGTACTTC; cdr3_aa: CASSPGLAGGETQYF
clone_size: -; d_call: -; v_call: TRBV7-6; j_call: TRBJ2-5; cdr3_nt: TGTGCCAGCAGCTTACAGGGAAATGCAGAGACCCAGTACTTC; cdr3_aa: CASSLQGNAETQYF
clone_size: -; d_call: TRBD2; v_call: TRBV6-1; j_call: TRBJ2-7; cdr3_nt: TGTGCCAGCAGTGAACGCGGGGGGGCCTACGAGCAGTACTTC; cdr3_aa: CASSERGGAYEQYF
clone_size: -; d_call: -; v_call: TRBV4-3; j_call: TRBJ1-3; cdr3_nt: TGCGCCAGCAGCCAGGACAGTGGAAACACCATATATTTT; cdr3_aa: CASSQDSGNTIYF
clone_size: -; d_call: TRBD1; v_call: TRBV7-2; j_call: TRBJ2-1; cdr3_nt: TGTGCCAGCAGCCGACAGGGGGCGATCGATGAGCAGTTCTTC; cdr3_aa: CASSRQGAIDEQFF
clone_size: once; d_call: TRBD2; v_call: TRBV10-2; j_call: TRBJ2-5; cdr3_nt: TGCGCCAGCAGACTAGCGGGCAAAGAGACCCAGTACTTC; cdr3_aa: CASRLAGKETQYF
clone_size: -; d_call: -; v_call: TRBV7-9; j_call: TRBJ2-7; cdr3_nt: TGTGCCAGCAGCTTATGGGCCCCCGGAAACTACGAGCAGTACTTC; cdr3_aa: CASSLWAPGNYEQYF
clone_size: once; d_call: TRBD2; v_call: TRBV7-3; j_call: TRBJ2-3; cdr3_nt: TGTGCCAGCAGCTCCCTGCAGCGGGGGGGCCATACGCAGTATTTT; cdr3_aa: CASSSLQRGGHTQYF
clone_size: -; d_call: TRBD1; v_call: TRBV7-8; j_call: TRBJ1-5; cdr3_nt: TGTGCCAGCAGCTCTACAGGGGGGAATCAGCCCCAGCATTTT; cdr3_aa: CASSSTGGNQPQHF
clone_size: -; d_call: TRBD2; v_call: TRBV5-6; j_call: TRBJ2-5; cdr3_nt: TGTGCCAGCAGCTTGGGACAGCGGGAGGCAGAGACCCAGTACTTC; cdr3_aa: CASSLGQREAETQYF
clone_size: once; d_call: TRBD2; v_call: TRBV4-3; j_call: TRBJ2-1; cdr3_nt: TGCGCCAGCAGCCAAGTAAGCGGGGGGCCTATCAATGAGCAGTTCTTC; cdr3_aa: CASSQVSGGPINEQFF
clone_size: -; d_call: -; v_call: TRBV5-4; j_call: TRBJ2-3; cdr3_nt: TGTGCCAGCAGCTTAACAGGCGGAGATACGCAGTATTTT; cdr3_aa: CASSLTGGDTQYF
clone_size: once; d_call: TRBD1; v_call: TRBV5-1; j_call: TRBJ1-2; cdr3_nt: TGCGCCAGCAGCCCCAATTTATCGGGACAGGGGAACTATGGCTACACCTTC; cdr3_aa: CASSPNLSGQGNYGYTF
clone_size: -; d_call: -; v_call: TRBV27; j_call: TRBJ1-1; cdr3_nt: TGTGCCAGCAGGAGGGTGGTCAACACTGAAGCTTTCTTT; cdr3_aa: CASRRVVNTEAFF
clone_size: -; d_call: TRBD1; v_call: TRBV5-1; j_call: TRBJ2-5; cdr3_nt: TGCGCCAGCAGCTGGGACAGGGGGCCAAAAGAGACCCAGTACTTC; cdr3_aa: CASSWDRGPKETQYF